Presented here are 32 T cell receptor beta chains from one specimen sequenced in a study of post-analysis software for immune sequencing data. Each TCR beta cDNA library carried unique molecular identifiers. TCRdb reprocessed the PCR reads via MiXCR and lists one record per CDR3 protein. The repertoire holds roughly 600,000 distinct CDR3 sequences, with about 44% as singletons. Study results and caveats: Higher frequency in patients than in controls was seen for about five TRBV segments, with TRBV5-6, TRBV5-1 and TRBV20-1 among them.

Antigens of these TCRs are unknown. The sample consisted of blood. All receptors come from a girl under 18 with multiple sclerosis.

This clonotype was counted between two and nine times. This chain uses TRBV7-9 with TRBJ2-3, with 10 positions matching TRBD2. V was clipped by 6 bases and J by 1 base; unmatched bases: 7. CDR1 and CDR2 from the germline V gene are SEHNR and FQNEAQ (reference sequence). This CDR3 is built from 16 residues. The CDR3 sequence: CASSSLAGDGTDTQYF. For the CDR3, the DNA is TGTGCCAGCAGTTCCCTAGCGGGGGACGGCACAGATACGCAGTATTTT.

This clonotype appeared a few times. The chain has TRBV27 and TRBJ2-5; 9 nucleotides align to TRBD1. Gene TRBJ2-7 matches the end of the DNA better, so the J call may be wrong. The CDR3 sequence is 14 residues long. Germline CDR1 is MNHEY and CDR2 is SMNVEV (reference sequence). Here the CDR3 reads CASSSGTGLTEQYF. The CDR3 nucleotides read TGTGCCAGCAGCTCCGGGACAGGGTTGACCGAGCAGTACTTC.

This rearrangement joins TRBV7-2 to TRBJ1-6, with D uncertain. V was trimmed by 3 bases and J by 3 bases, leaving 3 bases between them. CDR1 and CDR2 from the germline V gene are SGHTA and FQGNSA. The CDR3 totals 13 residues. The CDR3 sequence: CASSFGYNSPLHF. DNA for the CDR3: TGTGCCAGCAGCTTCGGCTATAATTCACCCCTCCACTTT.

This clonotype was counted ten times or more. The chain uses TRBV5-1 and TRBJ2-3; 7 bases agree with TRBD1. The CDR3 runs 14 residues. The junction had 6 bases not matched to a gene; V was cut back by 4 bases and J by 4 bases. Germline CDR1 reads SGHRS; CDR2 reads YFSETQ. CDR3 in DNA: TGCGCCAGCAGCATAGAAGGGGGCGCAGATACGCAGTATTTT. It is translated as CASSIEGGADTQYF.

The CDR3 region has the DNA TGTGCCAGCAGTCTCCGGACGGGAGCAGGAAATGAGCAGTTCTTC. It encodes CASSLRTGAGNEQFF. The V gene is TRBV12-3 or TRBV12-4, the J gene TRBJ2-1, with D possibly matching TRBD2 (6 bases). V gave up 5 bases and J gave up 7 bases, with 18 bases separating them. The length of the CDR3 is 15 residues.

The chain combines TRBV28 with TRBJ2-1, with D perhaps matching TRBD1 or TRBD2 (6 bases each). CDR3 length: 14 residues. Germline loops: CDR1 MDHEN, CDR2 SYDVKM. V dropped 7 bases and J dropped 2 bases, with 12 bases sitting between them. In nucleotides, the CDR3 is TGTGCCAGCACCTCGGGGGCCGCCTACAATGAGCAGTTCTTC. Encoded protein: CASTSGAAYNEQFF.

The chain joins TRBV20-1 to TRBJ2-7, with 10 bases fitting TRBD2. CDR1 DFQATT and CDR2 SNEGSKA come from the germline V gene (reference sequence). After removal of 3 bases from V and 3 bases from J, the junction contained 11 bases not matched to a gene. This CDR3 spans 16 amino acids. CDR3 protein: CSASPLQRGGIYEQYF. CDR3 coding DNA: TGCAGTGCTAGTCCTCTCCAGCGGGGGGGTATCTACGAGCAGTACTTC.

The rearrangement joins TRBV7-3 to TRBJ1-1, with D maybe TRBD1 (5 bases). CDR1 is SGHTA, CDR2 FQGTGA, per germline. CDR3 length: 15 residues. V was pared by 2 bases and J by 4 bases, with 14 bases between. The CDR3 loop reads CASSLGLGDATEAFF. CDR3 DNA sequence: TGTGCCAGCAGCTTAGGATTGGGGGACGCCACTGAAGCTTTCTTT.

The chain employs TRBV20-1 and TRBJ2-3; 10 nucleotides match TRBD1. The CDR3 length is 14 residues. V lost 4 bases to trimming and J lost 3 bases; unmatched junction nucleotides: 4. Per the germline V gene, CDR1 is DFQATT and CDR2 is SNEGSKA (reference sequence). CDR3 amino acids: CSANRDRGTDTQYF. The CDR3 region has the DNA TGCAGTGCTAACCGGGACAGGGGTACAGATACGCAGTATTTT.

This clonotype was picked up a small number of times. V gene TRBV12-3 or TRBV12-4 combines with J gene TRBJ2-7, with 9 bases aligning to TRBD2. Unmatched junction bases numbered 5, after V lost 4 bases and J lost 4 bases. The CDR3 length is 14 residues. The CDR3 is CASSSQREAYEQYF. CDR3 nucleotides: TGTGCCAGCAGTTCTCAGCGGGAGGCGTACGAGCAGTACTTC.

This sequence joins TRBV5-1 and TRBJ1-6; D is perhaps TRBD1 (5 bases). Germline CDR1 and CDR2: SGHRS and YFSETQ. CDR3 length: 16 amino acids. Trimming stripped 5 bases from V and 8 bases from J, with 20 bases between. The CDR3 DNA follows: TGCGCCAGCAGGCGGGGGTATGGCAGAACGGATTCACCCCTCCACTTT. Residues: CASRRGYGRTDSPLHF.

This clonotype turned up a few times. The chain combines TRBV12-3 or TRBV12-4 with TRBJ1-5; 7 bases are shared with TRBD1. V lost 6 bases to trimming and J lost 6 bases; unmatched junction nucleotides: 2. The CDR3 has 12 residues. The CDR3 coding sequence is TGTGCCAGCAGCCAGGGGGTTCAGCCCCAGCATTTT. It encodes CASSQGVQPQHF.

The V gene is TRBV6-5, the J gene TRBJ1-5; D possibly corresponds to TRBD1 (6 bases). V lost 6 bases and J lost 4, with 16 bases in between. Germline V gene lookup returns CDR1 MNHEY and CDR2 SVGAGI. CDR3 length: 15 residues. The CDR3 spells CASRVSSGANQPQHF. The CDR3 nucleotides are TGTGCCAGCAGGGTATCGTCGGGGGCGAATCAGCCCCAGCATTTT.

CDR3 region: CASSSRMRELFF. The CDR3 DNA follows: TGTGCCAGCAGCTCTAGGATGAGGGAGCTGTTTTTT. The chain has TRBV5-6 and TRBJ2-2; D remains ambiguous. From germline, CDR1 is SGHDT and CDR2 YYEEEE. Trimming stripped 3 bases from V and 9 bases from J, with 9 bases between. There are 12 residues in the CDR3.

This clonotype occurred a few times. The chain joins TRBV12-5 to TRBJ1-2, with D possibly TRBD1 on 5 matching bases. Germline V lookup: CDR1 LGHNT, CDR2 FRNRAP. This CDR3 is built from 10 residues. The V end was cut by 6 bases, the J end by 7 bases, with 6 bases between. CDR3 residues: CASGTVGYTF. The CDR3 DNA is TGTGCTAGTGGGACAGTTGGCTACACCTTC. Based on the CDR3 plus reference TRBV12-5 and TRBJ1-2, the full variable domain is DARVTQTPRHKVTEMGQEVTMRCQPILGHNTVFWYRQTMMQGLELLAYFRNRAPLDDSGMPKDRFSAEMPDATLATLKIQPSEPRDSAVYFCASGTVGYTFGSGTRLTVV.

J is TRBJ2-5 and V is TRBV5-1; 9 nucleotides match TRBD1. Germline CDR1 is SGHRS and CDR2 is YFSETQ. CDR3 length: 15 residues. After removal of 4 bases from V and 5 bases from J, the junction contained 9 bases not matched to a gene. The CDR3 DNA is TGCGCCAGCAGCCTCCGGGACAGGGTCGAGGAGACCCAGTACTTC. It yields the protein CASSLRDRVEETQYF.

This clonotype turned up a few times. This sequence joins TRBV27 and TRBJ1-5; D is uncertain. The CDR3 totals 15 residues. The germline V gene encodes CDR1 MNHEY and CDR2 SMNVEV (reference sequence). Trimming took 7 bases from V and 0 from J, leaving 13 bases between them. The CDR3 coding sequence is TGTGCCAGCAATCCGACGGGTTATAGCAATCAGCCCCAGCATTTT. Its translation: CASNPTGYSNQPQHF.

The CDR3 loop reads CASKTGGAGGPGNSPLHF. DNA for the CDR3: TGTGCCAGCAAAACAGGGGGCGCCGGGGGCCCCGGTAATTCACCCCTCCACTTT. This chain links TRBV28 with TRBJ1-6; TRBD1 aligns across 9 bases. Trimming cost V 7 bases and J 6 bases; bases outside gene matches: 16. CDR1 and CDR2 from the germline V gene are MDHEN and SYDVKM. CDR3 length: 18 residues.

V is TRBV9 and J is TRBJ2-2, with TRBD2 matching 9 bases. The germline CDR1 and CDR2 sequences are SGDLS and YYNGEE. The CDR3 is 14 amino acids. V lost 1 base to trimming and J lost 5 bases; unmatched junction nucleotides: 0. In DNA, the CDR3 is TGTGCCAGCAGCGTAACTAGCGGGACCGGGGAGCTGTTTTTT. Translating gives CASSVTSGTGELFF.

DNA for the CDR3: TGTGCCAGCAGTGAGGACAGGGTGTCGTTCTTC. As protein: CASSEDRVSFF. The rearrangement links TRBV2 to TRBJ2-1; 8 nucleotides align to TRBD1. Losses at the gene ends were 3 bases for V and 15 bases for J; bases not matched to a gene: 4. The CDR3 spans 11 residues. CDR1 and CDR2 (germline): SNHLY, FYNNEI.

This clonotype has only one observation. The chain is built from TRBV7-6 and TRBJ2-1, with 8 bases matching TRBD1. This CDR3 spans 15 amino acids. V gave up 4 bases and J gave up 7 bases; unmatched junction bases: 9. Germline CDR1 reads SGHVS; CDR2 reads FNYEAQ. The CDR3 sequence: CASSYYGQGNNEQFF. The CDR3, as DNA: TGTGCCAGCAGCTACTACGGACAGGGCAATAATGAGCAGTTCTTC.

There are a few counts of this clonotype. This chain connects TRBV6-5 to TRBJ2-1, with TRBD1 matching over 10 bases. With V trimmed by 0 bases and J by 9 bases, 5 bases remained unmatched. CDR1 and CDR2 (germline): MNHEY, SVGAGI. This CDR3 has 15 amino acids. The CDR3 loop is CASSYSQGTGAEQFF. The DNA of the CDR3 is TGTGCCAGCAGTTACTCGCAGGGGACAGGGGCTGAGCAGTTCTTC.

The gene calls are TRBV5-1 and TRBJ2-7; 14 bases match TRBD2. This CDR3 is built from 16 residues. Trimming cost V 5 bases and J 5 bases; bases outside gene matches: 9. The germline gives CDR1 SGHRS, CDR2 YFSETQ. CDR3 nucleotides: TGCGCCAGCAGTTCCGGGACTAGCGGGAGCGGGCACGAGCAGTACTTC. Amino acids: CASSSGTSGSGHEQYF.

This clonotype was counted once. The chain is built from TRBV14 and TRBJ2-5; no reliable D call. The J call is doubtful: the DNA matches TRBJ2-7 better. Germline V gene sequence: CDR1 SGHDN, CDR2 FVKESK. The length of the CDR3 is 14 residues. CDR3 in DNA: TGTGCCAGCAGCCAAGGAGCAGGAGCTGTCGAGCAGTACTTC. Translated: CASSQGAGAVEQYF.

The rearrangement links TRBV12-3 or TRBV12-4 to TRBJ1-2, with D unclear. The CDR3 runs to 12 residues. Trimming pared 3 bases from V and 9 bases from J, leaving 11 bases between. The CDR3 DNA sequence: TGTGCCAGCAGTTTTGGACCGAGTAGCTACACCTTC. Translated, it gives CASSFGPSSYTF.

The chain joins TRBV2 to TRBJ2-5; weak D call: TRBD2 (5 bases). CDR1 is SNHLY, CDR2 FYNNEI, per germline. This CDR3 comprises 12 residues. Between the trimmed V and J ends, which lost 7 bases and 5 bases, there was a span of 11 bases. The CDR3 sequence: CASIGSGETQYF. The CDR3 nucleotides read TGTGCCAGCATAGGGAGTGGGGAGACCCAGTACTTC.

This chain connects TRBV11-2 to TRBJ2-3, with 13 bases lining up with TRBD2. The CDR3 is 17 amino acids. J gave up 3 bases and V 6 bases, and 9 bases lay outside the gene matches. The germline V gene has CDR1 SGHAT and CDR2 FQNNGV. As DNA, the CDR3 is TGTGCCAGCAGTTCCTGGACTAGCGGGAGTAGTACAGATACGCAGTATTTT. It is translated as CASSSWTSGSSTDTQYF.

The rearrangement joins TRBV20-1 to TRBJ2-3; 7 bases agree with TRBD1. The CDR3 runs to 14 residues. J gave up 2 bases and V 1 base, and 3 bases lay outside the gene matches. The germline V gene has CDR1 DFQATT and CDR2 SNEGSKA (reference sequence). In DNA form, the CDR3 reads TGCAGTGCTAGAGGACAGGGAGCCACAGATACGCAGTATTTT. Its translation: CSARGQGATDTQYF.

This sequence joins TRBV15 and TRBJ1-2; D possibly corresponds to TRBD1 (6 bases). This CDR3 spans 15 amino acids. V was pared by 5 bases and J by 4 bases, with 17 bases between. Germline V gene lookup returns CDR1 LNHNV and CDR2 YYDKDF (reference sequence). CDR3 in DNA: TGTGCCACCAGCGGAACACAGGGCCCGCTCTATGGCTACACCTTC. Translated: CATSGTQGPLYGYTF.

This chain links TRBV11-1 with TRBJ2-1; no reliable D call. V was cut by 1 base and J by 10 bases, with 14 bases left in between. Germline assignment: CDR1 SGHAT and CDR2 FQDESV (reference sequence). The CDR3 is 14 amino acids. For the CDR3, the DNA is TGTGCCAGCAGCTTAGAGAGCCCATTGGGGGAGCAGTTCTTC. Translation: CASSLESPLGEQFF.

V gene TRBV20-1 combines with J gene TRBJ2-5; 8 bases match TRBD1. Per the germline V gene, CDR1 is DFQATT and CDR2 is SNEGSKA (reference sequence). CDR3 length: 14 amino acids. V dropped 4 bases and J dropped 3; count of bases not matched to a gene: 7. CDR3 amino acids: CSAIATGAKETQYF. The CDR3, as DNA: TGCAGTGCTATAGCGACAGGGGCCAAAGAGACCCAGTACTTC.

V gene TRBV12-3 or TRBV12-4 combines with J gene TRBJ1-2; TRBD1 matches 9 bases. The junction had 15 bases not matched to a gene; V was cut back by 8 bases and J by 8 bases. The CDR3 has 15 amino acids. CDR3 amino acids: CASDAGQGHGGGYTF. DNA of the CDR3: TGTGCCAGCGATGCGGGACAGGGCCATGGGGGGGGCTACACCTTC.